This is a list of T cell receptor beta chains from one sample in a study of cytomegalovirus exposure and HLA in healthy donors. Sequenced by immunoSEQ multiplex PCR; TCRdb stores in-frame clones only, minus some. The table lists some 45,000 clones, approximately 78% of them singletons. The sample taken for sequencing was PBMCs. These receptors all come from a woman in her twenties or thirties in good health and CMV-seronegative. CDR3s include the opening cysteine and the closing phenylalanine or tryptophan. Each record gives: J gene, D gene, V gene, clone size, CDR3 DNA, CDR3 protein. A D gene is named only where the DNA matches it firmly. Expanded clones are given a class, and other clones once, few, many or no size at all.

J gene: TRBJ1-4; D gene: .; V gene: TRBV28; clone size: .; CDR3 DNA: TGTGCCAGCCGCGGACTGTTTAATGAAAAACTGTTTTTT; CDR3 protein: CASRGLFNEKLFF
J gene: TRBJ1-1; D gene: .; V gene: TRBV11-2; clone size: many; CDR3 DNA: TGTGCCAGCAGCTTATTGGGCAGGGCTGAAGCTTTCTTT; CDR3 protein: CASSLLGRAEAFF
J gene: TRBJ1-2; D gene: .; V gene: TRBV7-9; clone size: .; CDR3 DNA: TGTGCCAGCAGCTTAGGGCGGGACTATGGCTACACCTTC; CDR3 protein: CASSLGRDYGYTF
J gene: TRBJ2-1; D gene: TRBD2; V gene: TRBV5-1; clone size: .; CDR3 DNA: TGCGCCAGCAGCTTGGTCCTAGCGGGAGTTGGGCATGAGCAGTTCTTC; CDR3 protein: CASSLVLAGVGHEQFF
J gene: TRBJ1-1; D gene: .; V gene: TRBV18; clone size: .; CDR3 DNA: TGTGCCAGCTCACCACGGGAGGACACGGGAGCTTTCTTT; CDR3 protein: CASSPREDTGAFF
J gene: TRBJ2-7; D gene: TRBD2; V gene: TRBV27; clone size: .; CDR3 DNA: TGTGCCAGCAGTTTGACTAGCGGGTACGAGCAGTACTTC; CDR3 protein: CASSLTSGYEQYF
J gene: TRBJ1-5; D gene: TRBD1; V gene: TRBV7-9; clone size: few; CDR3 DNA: TGTGCCACGGGACAGAACATAGGGGAGCCCCAGCATTTT; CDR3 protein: CATGQNIGEPQHF
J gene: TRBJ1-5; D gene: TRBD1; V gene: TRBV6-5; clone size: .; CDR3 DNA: TGTGCCAGCAGTACAGGGGGCGGGAATCAGCCCCAGCATTTT; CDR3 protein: CASSTGGGNQPQHF
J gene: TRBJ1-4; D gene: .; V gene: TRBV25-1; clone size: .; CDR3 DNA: TGTGCCAGCAGTGCCTGGTTACAAACGGAAAAACTGTTTTTT; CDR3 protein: CASSAWLQTEKLFF
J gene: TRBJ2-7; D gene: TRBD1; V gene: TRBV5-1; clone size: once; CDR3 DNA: TGCGCCAGCAGCTTGTTACAGGGGTACGGGCAGTACTTC; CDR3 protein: CASSLLQGYGQYF
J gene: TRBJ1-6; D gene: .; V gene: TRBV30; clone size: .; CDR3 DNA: TGTGCCTGGAGCATACAGACCAGATCACCCCTCCACTTT; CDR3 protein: CAWSIQTRSPLHF
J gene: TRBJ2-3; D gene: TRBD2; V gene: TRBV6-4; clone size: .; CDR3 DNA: TGTGCCAGCAGTGACAAAGCGGGAGGGGGCACAGATACGCAGTATTTT; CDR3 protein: CASSDKAGGGTDTQYF
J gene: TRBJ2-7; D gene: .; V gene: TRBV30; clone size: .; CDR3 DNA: TGTGCCTGGAGTGAGGCGTCAGGGGATGTTAGTGAGCAGTACTTC; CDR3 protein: CAWSEASGDVSEQYF
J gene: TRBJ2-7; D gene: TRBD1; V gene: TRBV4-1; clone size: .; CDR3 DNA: TGCGCCAGCAGCCAGGAAGGGACAGGCTACGAGCAGTACTTC; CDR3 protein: CASSQEGTGYEQYF
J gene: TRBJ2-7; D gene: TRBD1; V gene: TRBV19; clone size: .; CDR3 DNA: TGTGCCACCGCAGGGGGCTACGAGCAGTACTTC; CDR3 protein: CATAGGYEQYF
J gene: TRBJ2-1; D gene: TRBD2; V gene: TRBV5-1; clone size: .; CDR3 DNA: TGCGCCAGCAGGAGTTCTAGCGGCGACAATGAGCAGTTCTTC; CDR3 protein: CASRSSSGDNEQFF
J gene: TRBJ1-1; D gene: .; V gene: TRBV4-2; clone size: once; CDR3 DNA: TGTGCCAGCAGCCAAGCAAGCATGCGAACTTTCTTT; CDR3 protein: CASSQASMRTFF
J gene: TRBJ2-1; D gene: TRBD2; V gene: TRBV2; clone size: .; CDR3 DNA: TGTGCCAGCAGTGAAATGGTGACTAGCTTCCCCAATGAGCAGTTCTTC; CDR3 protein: CASSEMVTSFPNEQFF
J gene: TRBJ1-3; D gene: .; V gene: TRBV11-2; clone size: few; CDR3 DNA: TGTGCCAGCAGGACAGTCTCTGGAAACACCATATATTTT; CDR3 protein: CASRTVSGNTIYF
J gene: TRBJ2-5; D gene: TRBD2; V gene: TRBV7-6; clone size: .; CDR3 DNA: TGTGCCAGCAGCTTAGCCGGCGGGGGGGCGGGAGAGACCCAGTACTTC; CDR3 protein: CASSLAGGGAGETQYF
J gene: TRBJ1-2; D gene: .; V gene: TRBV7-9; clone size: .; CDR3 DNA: TGTGCCAGCAGCAACCTCGGGACATGGTCGTTTGGCTACACCTTC; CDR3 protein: CASSNLGTWSFGYTF
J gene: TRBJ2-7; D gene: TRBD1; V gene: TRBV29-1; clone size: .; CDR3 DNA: TGCAGCGTTCTCAAAGCCGGGACAGGGGCGGACGAGCAGTACTTC; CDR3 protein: CSVLKAGTGADEQYF
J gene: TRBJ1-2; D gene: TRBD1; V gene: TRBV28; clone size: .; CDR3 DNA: TGTGCCAGCAGTTTAAGATCGACAGGGACTAACTATGGCTACACCTTC; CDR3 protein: CASSLRSTGTNYGYTF
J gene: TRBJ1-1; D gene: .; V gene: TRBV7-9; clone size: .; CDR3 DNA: TGTGCCAGCAGTCCCGGCTTGGGCGTGGCGAACACTGAAGCTTTCTTT; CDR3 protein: CASSPGLGVANTEAFF
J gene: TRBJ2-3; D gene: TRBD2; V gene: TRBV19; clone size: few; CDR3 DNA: TGTGCCAGTAGTATAGCGGGAGGGCAAGATACGCAGTATTTT; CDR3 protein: CASSIAGGQDTQYF
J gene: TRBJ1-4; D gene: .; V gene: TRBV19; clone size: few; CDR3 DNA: TGTGCCAGTAGTCTGGGCAGACGGAACGAAAAACTGTTTTTT; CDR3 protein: CASSLGRRNEKLFF
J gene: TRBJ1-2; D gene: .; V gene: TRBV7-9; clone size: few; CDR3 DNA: TGTGCCGGGGGCGGGCTTGGCTATGGCTACACCTTC; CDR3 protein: CAGGGLGYGYTF
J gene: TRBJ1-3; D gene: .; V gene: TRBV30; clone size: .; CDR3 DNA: TGTGCCTGGAGTGTAGCAGGTACCAGCTCTGGAAACACCATATATTTT; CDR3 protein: CAWSVAGTSSGNTIYF
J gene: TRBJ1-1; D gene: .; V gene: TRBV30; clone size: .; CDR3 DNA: TGTGCCTGGAGTGTAATGGAGGGGACTGAAGCTTTCTTT; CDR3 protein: CAWSVMEGTEAFF
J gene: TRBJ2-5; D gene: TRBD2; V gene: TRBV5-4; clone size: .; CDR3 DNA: TGTGCCAGCAGCTTGAAAGCGGGAGTTTCGCGAGAGACCCAGTACTTC; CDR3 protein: CASSLKAGVSRETQYF
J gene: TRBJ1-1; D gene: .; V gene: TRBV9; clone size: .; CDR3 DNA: TGTGCCAGCAGCCCCATTCACATGAACACTGAAGCTTTCTTT; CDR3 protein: CASSPIHMNTEAFF
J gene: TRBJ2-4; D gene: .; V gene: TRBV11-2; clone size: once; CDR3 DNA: TGTGCCAGCAGCTTAGCTCCCTCCAAAAACATTCAGTACTTC; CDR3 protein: CASSLAPSKNIQYF
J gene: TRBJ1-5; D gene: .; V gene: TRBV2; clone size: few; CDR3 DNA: TGTGCCAGCGAGGCGGGAGGGTTAGATCAGCCCCAGCATTTT; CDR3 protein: CASEAGGLDQPQHF
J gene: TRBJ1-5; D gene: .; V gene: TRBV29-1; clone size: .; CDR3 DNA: TGCAGCGTTAGTTTCGGGGGCAATCAGCCCCAGCATTTT; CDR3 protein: CSVSFGGNQPQHF
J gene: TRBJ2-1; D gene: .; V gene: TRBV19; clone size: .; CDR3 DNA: TGTGCCAGTAGTATGATGGGAGCCTACAATGAGCAGTTCTTC; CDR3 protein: CASSMMGAYNEQFF